There are a few counts of the clone carrying this T cell receptor (beta chain). The data originate from a study of shared clonotypes between healthy human individuals. The germline gives CDR1 SGHNT, CDR2 YENEEA. The CDR3 is made up of 13 amino acids. Trimming removed 2 bases from V and 5 bases from J, with 9 bases in between. The protocol was immunoSEQ multiplex PCR, while the TCRdb copy is restricted to in-frame clones and leaves out a portion. The repertoire has roughly 2.5 million clones, roughly 92% of them found once; the top ten carry 0.14%. The source is a man younger than 35 in good health. The J gene is TRBJ1-1, the V gene TRBV11-3; D remains ambiguous. The sequenced sample was naive CD4+ T cells sorted from blood. Indicated subset: CD45RA+ positively selected. CDR3 nucleotides: TGTGCCAGCAGCTTAAAACATGGGACTGAAGCTTTCTTT. It codes for CASSLKHGTEAFF.